This T cell receptor beta chain was recorded in a study of identifying expanded T cells in peripheral blood. Study results and limitations: Roughly 1.2 clones differed between technical replicates, versus around 15 and 19 over time. Variance in clone template counts between approximately two-week samples significantly increased with total template count across all healthy donors.

With respect to this clone: No antigen is known for it.

No infections or other immune events were documented during collection. The protocol was immunoSEQ multiplex PCR, while the TCRdb copy is restricted to in-frame clones and leaves out a portion. In the table there are about 110,000 clones, about nine tenths of which are singletons. Per the germline V gene, CDR1 is SGHNT and CDR2 is YYREEE (reference sequence). The CDR3 is 15 amino acids. With V trimmed by 2 bases and J by 5 bases, 5 bases remained unmatched. The receptor comes from a person between 18 and 75 years old in good health. Sequencing was done on a sample of blood. This chain links TRBV5-4 with TRBJ2-1; 9 bases map to TRBD2. CDR3 nucleotide sequence: TGTGCCAGCAGCTTCCGGACTAGCGAGCACAATGAGCAGTTCTTC. Protein product: CASSFRTSEHNEQFF.